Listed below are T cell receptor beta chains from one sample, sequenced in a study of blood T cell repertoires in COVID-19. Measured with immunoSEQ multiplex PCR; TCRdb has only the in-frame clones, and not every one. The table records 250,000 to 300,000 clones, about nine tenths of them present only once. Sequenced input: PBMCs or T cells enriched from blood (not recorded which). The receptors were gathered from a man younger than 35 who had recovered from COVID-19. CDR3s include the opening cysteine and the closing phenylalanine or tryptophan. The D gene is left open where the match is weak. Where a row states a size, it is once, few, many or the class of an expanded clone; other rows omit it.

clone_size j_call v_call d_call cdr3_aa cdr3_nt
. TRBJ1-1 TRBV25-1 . CASSEFGGPGTEAFF TGTGCCAGCAGTGAATTCGGGGGGCCGGGGACTGAAGCTTTCTTT
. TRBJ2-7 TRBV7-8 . CASSLGEGTRYEQYF TGTGCCAGCAGCTTAGGTGAAGGGACTCGCTACGAGCAGTACTTC
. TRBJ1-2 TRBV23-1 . CASSQYTQYGYTF TGCGCCAGCAGTCAATATACACAGTATGGCTACACCTTC
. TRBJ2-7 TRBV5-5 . CASSLALDATYEQYF TGTGCCAGCAGCTTGGCCCTAGACGCCACCTACGAGCAGTACTTC
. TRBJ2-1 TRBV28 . CASAGFRDSYNEQFF TGTGCCAGCGCCGGCTTCCGGGACTCCTACAATGAGCAGTTCTTC
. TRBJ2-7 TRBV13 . CASSRAVGAGEQYF TGTGCCAGCAGCAGGGCTGTGGGAGCGGGCGAGCAGTACTTC
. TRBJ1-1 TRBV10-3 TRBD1 CAISESGTENTEAFF TGTGCCATCAGTGAGTCCGGGACAGAGAACACTGAAGCTTTCTTT
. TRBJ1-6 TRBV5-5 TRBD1 CASSRQGSGSPLHF TGTGCCAGCAGCCGACAGGGCTCGGGTTCACCCCTCCACTTT
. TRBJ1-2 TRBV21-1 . CASNGAGGASYGYTF TGTGCCAGCAACGGGGCAGGGGGCGCATCGTATGGCTACACCTTC
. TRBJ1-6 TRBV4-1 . CASSLGGQGINSPLHF TGCGCCAGCAGCCTCGGGGGGCAGGGGATTAATTCACCCCTCCACTTT
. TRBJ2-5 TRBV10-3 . CATGGGYQETQYF TGTGCCACGGGGGGCGGATACCAAGAGACCCAGTACTTC
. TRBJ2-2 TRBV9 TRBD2 CASSVPRSGLAGGSNTGELFF TGTGCCAGCAGCGTCCCAAGATCAGGACTAGCGGGAGGTTCGAACACCGGGGAGCTGTTTTTT
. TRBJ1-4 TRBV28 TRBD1 CASSGDRGLVEKLFF TGTGCCAGCAGTGGGGACAGGGGGCTTGTGGAAAAACTGTTTTTT
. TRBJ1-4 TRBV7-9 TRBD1 CASSSPGQGNEKLFF TGTGCCAGCAGCTCACCGGGACAGGGGAATGAAAAACTGTTTTTT
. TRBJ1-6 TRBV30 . CAWSVRQGGSSPLHF TGTGCCTGGAGTGTACGGCAGGGAGGTAGTTCACCCCTCCACTTT
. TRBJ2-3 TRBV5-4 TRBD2 CASSSQAGAGDTQYF TGTGCCAGCAGCTCACAGGCGGGAGCGGGGGATACGCAGTATTTT
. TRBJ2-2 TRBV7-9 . CASSQTGGVFAGELFF TGTGCCAGCAGCCAAACTGGCGGGGTCTTTGCCGGGGAGCTGTTTTTT
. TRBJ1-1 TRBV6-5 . CASRAGNTEAFF TGTGCCAGCAGGGCAGGGAACACTGAAGCTTTCTTT
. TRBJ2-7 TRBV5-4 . CASSSTGHDTYEQYF TGTGCCAGCAGCAGTACGGGACACGACACCTACGAGCAGTACTTC
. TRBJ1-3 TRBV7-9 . CASSWLGDTIYF TGTGCCAGCAGCTGGCTAGGGGACACCATATATTTT
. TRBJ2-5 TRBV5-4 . CASSLFKQAGETQYF TGTGCCAGCAGCTTGTTTAAACAGGCCGGCGAGACCCAGTACTTC
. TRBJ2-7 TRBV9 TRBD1 CASSAQSGDRALEQYF TGTGCCAGCAGCGCCCAGAGTGGGGACAGAGCCCTCGAGCAGTACTTC
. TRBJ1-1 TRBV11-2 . CASSFANSGEAFF TGTGCCAGCAGCTTCGCCAACTCCGGGGAAGCTTTCTTT
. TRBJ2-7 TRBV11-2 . CASSSRDKSYEQYF TGTGCCAGCAGCTCCCGGGACAAGAGCTACGAGCAGTACTTC
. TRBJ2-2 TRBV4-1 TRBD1 CASSQDYQGAGELFF TGCGCCAGCAGCCAAGACTACCAGGGGGCCGGGGAGCTGTTTTTT
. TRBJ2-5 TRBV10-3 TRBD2 CAISPGLAGGGETQYF TGTGCCATCAGTCCGGGACTAGCGGGGGGCGGGGAGACCCAGTACTTC
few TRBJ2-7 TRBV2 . CASRTFEQYF TGTGCCAGCCGGACATTCGAGCAGTACTTC
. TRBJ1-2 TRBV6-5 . CASGSPGRNYGYTF TGTGCCAGCGGGTCCCCGGGGAGAAACTATGGCTACACCTTC
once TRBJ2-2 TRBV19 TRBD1 CASSRGQGFTGELFF TGTGCCAGTAGTAGGGGACAGGGGTTCACCGGGGAGCTGTTTTTT
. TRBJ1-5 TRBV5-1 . CASSLDTHQPQHF TGCGCCAGCAGCTTGGACACCCATCAGCCCCAGCATTTT
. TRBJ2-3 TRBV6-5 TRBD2 CASKPEREWDTQYF TGTGCCAGCAAACCGGAGCGGGAGTGGGATACGCAGTATTTT
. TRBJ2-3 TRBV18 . CASSPGLSTDTQYF TGTGCCAGCTCACCAGGACTGAGCACAGATACGCAGTATTTT
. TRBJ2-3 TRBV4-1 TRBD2 CASSQPGLAGVPASTDTQYF TGCGCCAGCAGCCAACCGGGACTAGCGGGAGTACCCGCGTCCACAGATACGCAGTATTTT
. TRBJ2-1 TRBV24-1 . CATSDFRTESSYNEQFF TGTGCCACCAGTGATTTTCGGACTGAGAGCTCCTACAATGAGCAGTTCTTC
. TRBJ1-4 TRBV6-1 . CASSEVAREKLFF TGTGCCAGCAGTGAAGTCGCTAGGGAAAAACTGTTTTTT